These T cell receptor beta chains were read from a single sample in a study of a mutant IDH1 vaccine in newly diagnosed glioma. Clones were sequenced by immunoSEQ multiplex PCR, and TCRdb holds only the in-frame ones, with some missing. This sample has about 98,000 clones, with roughly 90% found just once. The sample in question was PBMCs, obtained from a glioma patient treated with radiotherapy, temozolomide or both. The receptors were sampled from a woman aged 45-59 years with glioma. The CDR3 runs from the conserved cysteine through the conserved F or W. D genes are given only for firm matches. For some rows the clone size is stated as once, few or many, or as a class when expanded; others skip it.

J | D | V | size | CDR3 | DNA
TRBJ1-2 | . | TRBV12-5 | . | CASGLFPQSYYGYTF | TGTGCTAGTGGTTTGTTCCCCCAGAGCTACTATGGCTACACCTTC
TRBJ1-2 | . | TRBV4-2 | . | CASSMTPNYGYTF | TGTGCCAGCAGCATGACTCCTAACTATGGCTACACCTTC
TRBJ1-4 | . | TRBV9 | . | CASTTRGAPNEKLFF | TGTGCCAGCACCACGCGGGGGGCGCCTAATGAAAAACTGTTTTTT
TRBJ1-1 | . | TRBV11-2 | . | CASSLVVGARTEAFF | TGTGCCAGCAGCTTAGTGGTGGGGGCGCGTACTGAAGCTTTCTTT
TRBJ1-2 | TRBD1 | TRBV2 | . | CASSLDRQGHYGYTF | TGTGCCAGCAGCCTCGATCGACAGGGCCACTATGGCTACACCTTC
TRBJ1-5 | . | TRBV6-1 | . | CASRDSLDQPQHF | TGTGCCAGCAGGGACTCATTGGATCAGCCCCAGCATTTT
TRBJ2-5 | . | TRBV20-1 | . | CSARDETQYF | TGCAGTGCTAGAGATGAGACCCAGTACTTC
TRBJ2-3 | . | TRBV5-4 | . | CASSEGTDTQYF | TGTGCCAGCAGCGAAGGGACAGATACGCAGTATTTT
TRBJ2-7 | TRBD2 | TRBV5-4 | . | CASSLGGTSGKEQYF | TGTGCCAGCAGCTTGGGTGGGACTAGCGGGAAGGAGCAGTACTTC
TRBJ1-3 | . | TRBV9 | . | CASSVAFSGNTIYF | TGTGCCAGCAGCGTAGCGTTCTCTGGAAACACCATATATTTT
TRBJ1-2 | TRBD1 | TRBV27 | few | CASSRGQGGGYTF | TGTGCCAGCAGTAGAGGACAGGGTGGAGGCTACACCTTC
TRBJ2-5 | . | TRBV6-5 | . | CASRADRLQETQYF | TGTGCCAGCAGGGCCGACAGGCTCCAAGAGACCCAGTACTTC
TRBJ1-1 | . | TRBV14 | . | CASSQDLAGPNTEAFF | TGTGCCAGCAGCCAAGATCTGGCAGGTCCAAACACTGAAGCTTTCTTT
TRBJ1-6 | . | TRBV19 | . | CASSRGALGSPLHF | TGTGCCAGTAGTCGGGGGGCCTTGGGATCACCCCTCCACTTT
TRBJ2-2 | TRBD1 | TRBV2 | . | CASMVGQGATGELFF | TGTGCCAGCATGGTAGGACAGGGGGCAACCGGGGAGCTGTTTTTT
TRBJ1-3 | . | TRBV5-1 | . | CASSLEGSGNTIYF | TGCGCCAGCAGCTTGGAAGGCTCTGGAAACACCATATATTTT
TRBJ2-7 | . | TRBV5-1 | . | CASSDTGRNAYEQYF | TGTGCCAGCAGCGACACGGGACGAAATGCCTACGAGCAGTACTTC
TRBJ2-7 | . | TRBV19 | . | CASSLQITYEQYF | TGTGCCAGTAGTCTTCAGATAACCTACGAGCAGTACTTC
TRBJ1-1 | TRBD1 | TRBV5-1 | . | CASSGDRVKTEAFF | TGCGCCAGCAGCGGGGACAGGGTAAAAACTGAAGCTTTCTTT
TRBJ2-2 | . | TRBV6-1 | . | CASKGQLTNTGELFF | TGTGCCAGCAAAGGTCAGCTCACGAACACCGGGGAGCTGTTTTTT
TRBJ2-1 | . | TRBV9 | . | CASSVAGSFDEQFF | TGTGCCAGCAGCGTAGCCGGGAGCTTCGATGAGCAGTTCTTC
TRBJ2-7 | . | TRBV7-6 | . | CASSLGGNYEQYF | TGTGCCAGCAGCTTAGGTGGGAACTACGAGCAGTACTTC
TRBJ2-7 | . | TRBV7-2 | . | CASSFGISDEQYF | TGTGCCAGCAGCTTCGGAATTAGCGACGAGCAGTACTTC
TRBJ1-6 | TRBD1 | TRBV5-1 | . | CASGRDRGAYNSPLHF | TGCGCCAGCGGCCGGGACAGGGGCGCCTATAATTCACCCCTCCACTTT
TRBJ2-6 | TRBD1 | TRBV10-3 | . | CAISGQGPGANVLTF | TGTGCCATCAGTGGACAGGGCCCTGGGGCCAACGTCCTGACTTTC
TRBJ2-1 | TRBD1 | TRBV7-7 | . | CASSSTGGSEQFF | TGTGCTAGCAGCTCGACAGGGGGAAGTGAGCAGTTCTTC
TRBJ1-4 | TRBD1 | TRBV4-1 | . | CASSHRDRGNNEKLFF | TGCGCCAGCAGCCACCGGGACAGGGGTAATAATGAAAAACTGTTTTTT
TRBJ2-5 | . | TRBV18 | . | CASSPLETQYF | TGTGCCAGCTCACCGTTAGAGACCCAGTACTTC
TRBJ1-2 | TRBD1 | TRBV6-1 | . | CASSRQGGDGYTF | TGTGCCAGCAGCCGACAGGGGGGGGATGGCTACACCTTC
TRBJ2-3 | TRBD2 | TRBV28 | . | CASSFYQAGTDTQYF | TGTGCCAGCAGTTTTTATCAAGCGGGGACAGATACGCAGTATTTT
TRBJ2-1 | TRBD2 | TRBV29-1 | . | CSVVETGGVNEQFF | TGCAGCGTTGTAGAGACCGGGGGGGTCAATGAGCAGTTCTTC
TRBJ2-6 | TRBD2 | TRBV19 | . | CASSQLAGVIGANVLTF | TGTGCCAGTAGTCAACTAGCGGGCGTGATCGGGGCCAACGTCCTGACTTTC
TRBJ2-1 | TRBD1 | TRBV10-1 | . | CASSEGQGVGNEQFF | TGCGCCAGCAGTGAGGGACAGGGGGTGGGGAATGAGCAGTTCTTC
TRBJ2-4 | . | TRBV9 | . | CASSVGPEKNIQYF | TGTGCCAGCAGCGTAGGCCCAGAAAAAAACATTCAGTACTTC
TRBJ1-1 | . | TRBV7-8 | few | CASTPGHRASRTVKAFF | TGTGCCAGCACCCCGGGTCACAGGGCCTCACGGACGGTGAAAGCTTTCTTT
TRBJ2-1 | . | TRBV18 | . | CASSLTYEGNEQFF | TGTGCCAGCTCACTCACTTATGAGGGAAATGAGCAGTTCTTC
TRBJ2-1 | TRBD2 | TRBV30 | . | CAWSPGLAGYNEQFF | TGTGCCTGGAGTCCGGGACTAGCGGGCTACAATGAGCAGTTCTTC
TRBJ2-6 | . | TRBV15 | . | CATSSRLVYPNVLTF | TGTGCCACCAGCTCCCGACTAGTTTATCCCAACGTCCTGACTTTC
TRBJ2-7 | TRBD1 | TRBV7-6 | . | CASSLETGYEQYF | TGTGCCAGCAGCTTAGAGACAGGGTACGAGCAGTACTTC
TRBJ2-4 | . | TRBV5-8 | . | CASSPSPAGTNIQYF | TGTGCCAGCAGCCCATCCCCAGCAGGGACGAACATTCAGTACTTC
TRBJ2-7 | TRBD1 | TRBV7-9 | . | CASTRTGSYEQYF | TGTGCCAGCACCCGGACAGGATCCTACGAGCAGTACTTC
TRBJ2-1 | TRBD2 | TRBV6-6 | . | CASSYQIAGVNEQFF | TGTGCCAGCAGTTACCAGATAGCGGGAGTTAATGAGCAGTTCTTC
TRBJ2-5 | . | TRBV20-1 | . | CSARQGETQYF | TGCAGTGCCAGGCAGGGAGAGACCCAGTACTTC
TRBJ2-5 | TRBD2 | TRBV27 | . | CASSFVGLAGGRVETQYF | TGTGCCAGCAGTTTCGTGGGACTAGCGGGAGGGCGGGTAGAGACCCAGTACTTC
TRBJ2-7 | . | TRBV21-1 | . | CASSKEAGPRDYEQYF | TGTGCCAGCAGCAAAGAGGCAGGGCCGAGGGACTACGAGCAGTACTTC
TRBJ2-1 | . | TRBV2 | once | CASRRAGYNEQFF | TGTGCCAGCCGGAGGGCGGGTTACAATGAGCAGTTCTTC
TRBJ2-3 | . | TRBV2 | . | CASSGNREETDTQYF | TGTGCCAGCAGTGGGAACAGGGAGGAAACAGATACGCAGTATTTT
TRBJ2-3 | . | TRBV20-1 | . | CSAYVPDTQYF | TGCAGTGCATACGTACCAGATACGCAGTATTTT
TRBJ2-7 | . | TRBV6-1 | . | CASSFSRTDSYEQYF | TGTGCCAGCAGTTTTTCCAGGACAGATTCCTACGAGCAGTACTTC
TRBJ2-7 | . | TRBV28 | . | CASSLNQGGEQYF | TGTGCCAGCAGCTTAAATCAGGGAGGCGAGCAGTACTTC
TRBJ2-7 | TRBD1 | TRBV11-2 | . | CASSLEVWDSSYEQYF | TGTGCCAGCAGCTTAGAGGTCTGGGACAGCTCCTACGAGCAGTACTTC
TRBJ1-2 | . | TRBV27 | . | CASSLSGARDYGYTF | TGTGCCAGCAGTTTATCGGGGGCGCGGGACTATGGCTACACCTTC
TRBJ1-2 | TRBD1 | TRBV5-4 | . | CASKLGGQGPNYGYTF | TGTGCCAGCAAACTGGGGGGACAGGGGCCTAACTATGGCTACACCTTC
TRBJ1-1 | . | TRBV18 | . | CASSPRENTEAFF | TGTGCCAGCTCACCTCGGGAGAACACTGAAGCTTTCTTT
TRBJ1-2 | . | TRBV19 | once | CASSIARGSGYTF | TGTGCCAGTAGTATTGCCAGGGGCTCAGGCTACACCTTC
TRBJ2-3 | . | TRBV19 | . | CASSPSRTDTQYF | TGTGCCAGTAGTCCAAGTAGGACAGATACGCAGTATTTT